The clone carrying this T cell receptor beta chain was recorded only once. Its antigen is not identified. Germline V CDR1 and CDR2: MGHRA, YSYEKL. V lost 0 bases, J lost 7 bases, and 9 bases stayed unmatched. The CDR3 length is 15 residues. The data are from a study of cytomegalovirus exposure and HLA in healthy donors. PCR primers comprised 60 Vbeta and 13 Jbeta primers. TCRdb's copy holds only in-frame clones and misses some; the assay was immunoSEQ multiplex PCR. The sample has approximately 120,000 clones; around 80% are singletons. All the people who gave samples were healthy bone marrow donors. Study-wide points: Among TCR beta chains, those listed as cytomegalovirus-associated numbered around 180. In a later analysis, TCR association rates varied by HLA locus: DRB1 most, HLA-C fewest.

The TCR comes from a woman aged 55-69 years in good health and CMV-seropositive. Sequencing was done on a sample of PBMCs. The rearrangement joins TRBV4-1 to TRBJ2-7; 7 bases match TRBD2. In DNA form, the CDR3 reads TGCGCCAGCAGCCAAGATGCGGCTAGCGGCCGGGAGCAGTACTTC. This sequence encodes CASSQDAASGREQYF.